The rows below give T cell receptor beta chains drawn from one sample of a study of neurological immune-mediated disorders. One entry per CDR3 protein, called by TCRdb with MiXCR from the 5' RACE reads. This table holds tens of thousands of distinct CDR3 sequences, under 5% found once. Sequencing was carried out using PBMCs. These receptors all stem from a man younger than 45 with multiple sclerosis. The CDR3 runs from the conserved cysteine through the conserved F or W. D genes are given only for firm matches. The listing skips clone size in some rows; elsewhere it reads once, few, many or a size class.

j_gene: TRBJ1-2
abundance: .
d_gene: .
v_gene: TRBV4-1
CDR3aa: CASRSANGYTF
CDR3nt: TGCGCCAGCAGATCCGCAAATGGCTACACCTTC

j_gene: TRBJ2-7
abundance: .
d_gene: .
v_gene: TRBV7-2
CDR3aa: CASSLAHLQLEQYF
CDR3nt: TGTGCCAGCAGCTTAGCTCATCTACAGCTCGAGCAGTACTTC

j_gene: TRBJ1-5
abundance: many
d_gene: .
v_gene: TRBV9
CDR3aa: CASSGQAGDQPQHF
CDR3nt: TGTGCCAGCAGCGGACAGGCGGGGGATCAGCCCCAGCATTTT

j_gene: TRBJ1-6
abundance: few
d_gene: .
v_gene: TRBV7-6
CDR3aa: CASSLGRGENSPLHF
CDR3nt: TGTGCCAGCAGCTTAGGTCGCGGAGAGAATTCACCCCTCCACTTT

j_gene: TRBJ1-1
abundance: .
d_gene: .
v_gene: TRBV5-1
CDR3aa: CASSSSGNLNTEAFF
CDR3nt: TGCGCCAGCAGCTCTTCGGGAAACCTCAACACTGAAGCTTTCTTT

j_gene: TRBJ2-1
abundance: .
d_gene: TRBD2
v_gene: TRBV4-1
CDR3aa: CASSQAGGTYNEQFF
CDR3nt: TGCGCCAGCAGCCAAGCGGGGGGTACTTACAATGAGCAGTTCTTC

j_gene: TRBJ2-7
abundance: many
d_gene: .
v_gene: TRBV5-1
CDR3aa: CASMRQSGEQYF
CDR3nt: TGCGCCAGCATGCGGCAGTCAGGGGAGCAGTACTTC

j_gene: TRBJ2-3
abundance: many
d_gene: .
v_gene: TRBV9
CDR3aa: CASSVGLKTDTQYF
CDR3nt: TGTGCCAGCAGCGTTGGACTAAAAACAGATACGCAGTATTTT

j_gene: TRBJ2-7
abundance: many
d_gene: .
v_gene: TRBV6-5
CDR3aa: CASSYRGVSYEQYF
CDR3nt: TGTGCCAGCAGTTACAGGGGGGTCTCCTACGAGCAGTACTTC

j_gene: TRBJ2-3
abundance: many
d_gene: .
v_gene: TRBV20-1
CDR3aa: CSASGGPFKGTDTQYF
CDR3nt: TGCAGTGCTAGCGGGGGGCCCTTCAAGGGCACAGATACGCAGTATTTT

j_gene: TRBJ2-1
abundance: .
d_gene: TRBD1
v_gene: TRBV5-1
CDR3aa: CASSVGTGRLEQFF
CDR3nt: TGCGCCAGCAGCGTCGGGACAGGTCGACTAGAGCAGTTCTTC

j_gene: TRBJ1-1
abundance: many
d_gene: .
v_gene: TRBV12-3/TRBV12-4
CDR3aa: CASSPSRGAYTEAFF
CDR3nt: TGTGCCAGCAGCCCCTCCAGGGGCGCGTACACTGAAGCTTTCTTT

j_gene: TRBJ2-7
abundance: .
d_gene: .
v_gene: TRBV10-3
CDR3aa: CAISEPTSYEQYF
CDR3nt: TGTGCCATCAGTGAGCCAACCTCCTACGAGCAGTACTTC

j_gene: TRBJ1-2
abundance: .
d_gene: .
v_gene: TRBV20-1
CDR3aa: CSATLGARNGYTF
CDR3nt: TGCAGTGCTACCCTGGGAGCGAGAAATGGCTACACCTTC

j_gene: TRBJ1-1
abundance: many
d_gene: .
v_gene: TRBV6-5
CDR3aa: CASSRPGPALRAEAFF
CDR3nt: TGTGCCAGCAGTCGACCGGGACCGGCCCTACGGGCTGAAGCTTTCTTT

j_gene: TRBJ2-1
abundance: many
d_gene: .
v_gene: TRBV5-1
CDR3aa: CASSLAEGGGKAQFF
CDR3nt: TGCGCCAGCAGCTTGGCCGAGGGAGGGGGAAAGGCGCAGTTCTTC

j_gene: TRBJ1-2
abundance: few
d_gene: TRBD1
v_gene: TRBV5-1
CDR3aa: CASSEGTGGDGYTF
CDR3nt: TGCGCCAGCAGCGAAGGGACAGGGGGAGATGGCTACACCTTC

j_gene: TRBJ2-3
abundance: many
d_gene: TRBD2
v_gene: TRBV20-1
CDR3aa: CVISGGASDTQYF
CDR3nt: TGCGTTATTAGCGGGGGGGCTTCCGATACGCAGTATTTT

j_gene: TRBJ1-1
abundance: many
d_gene: .
v_gene: TRBV9
CDR3aa: CASSVGGDRTEAFF
CDR3nt: TGTGCCAGCAGCGTAGGGGGAGATAGAACTGAAGCTTTCTTT

j_gene: TRBJ1-2
abundance: many
d_gene: .
v_gene: TRBV3-1
CDR3aa: CASSPSGDAYGYTF
CDR3nt: TGTGCCAGCAGCCCCTCGGGGGACGCTTACGGCTACACCTTC

j_gene: TRBJ2-2
abundance: many
d_gene: .
v_gene: TRBV7-6
CDR3aa: CASSGEPGELFF
CDR3nt: TGTGCCAGCAGCGGGGAACCCGGGGAGCTGTTTTTT

j_gene: TRBJ1-1
abundance: many
d_gene: .
v_gene: TRBV5-1
CDR3aa: CASSLGGANTEAFF
CDR3nt: TGCGCCAGCAGCTTGGGAGGGGCGAACACTGAAGCTTTCTTT

j_gene: TRBJ2-2
abundance: many
d_gene: .
v_gene: TRBV18
CDR3aa: CASSPVSGTGELFF
CDR3nt: TGTGCCAGCTCACCAGTTTCCGGAACCGGGGAGCTGTTTTTT

j_gene: TRBJ1-2
abundance: many
d_gene: TRBD1
v_gene: TRBV6-6
CDR3aa: CASSYPTGGDGYTF
CDR3nt: TGTGCCAGCAGTTACCCTACAGGGGGAGATGGCTACACCTTC

j_gene: TRBJ1-5
abundance: many
d_gene: .
v_gene: TRBV7-2
CDR3aa: CASSLKGQSNQPQHF
CDR3nt: TGTGCCAGCAGTTTAAAAGGACAGAGCAATCAGCCCCAGCATTTT

j_gene: TRBJ1-1
abundance: many
d_gene: .
v_gene: TRBV5-1
CDR3aa: CASSFDMNTEAFF
CDR3nt: TGCGCCAGCAGTTTTGATATGAACACTGAAGCTTTCTTT

j_gene: TRBJ1-6
abundance: .
d_gene: .
v_gene: TRBV20-1
CDR3aa: CSARGTKGKISPLNF
CDR3nt: TGCAGTGCTAGAGGAACGAAGGGAAAGATTTCACCCCTCAACTTT

j_gene: TRBJ1-2
abundance: many
d_gene: TRBD1
v_gene: TRBV5-1
CDR3aa: CASSPRTGDYGYTF
CDR3nt: TGCGCCAGCAGCCCCCGGACAGGGGACTATGGCTACACCTTC

j_gene: TRBJ1-6
abundance: many
d_gene: .
v_gene: TRBV27
CDR3aa: CASTPGTHYSPLNF
CDR3nt: TGTGCCAGCACTCCCGGGACCCATTATTCACCCCTCAACTTT

j_gene: TRBJ1-1
abundance: many
d_gene: .
v_gene: TRBV6-5
CDR3aa: CASGPRRGAMSEAFF
CDR3nt: TGTGCCAGCGGGCCCCGAAGGGGCGCGATGTCTGAAGCTTTCTTT

j_gene: TRBJ2-7
abundance: many
d_gene: .
v_gene: TRBV5-6
CDR3aa: CASSLSPLAPYEQYF
CDR3nt: TGTGCCAGCAGCTTGAGCCCTTTAGCGCCCTACGAGCAGTACTTC

j_gene: TRBJ1-5
abundance: many
d_gene: TRBD1
v_gene: TRBV4-1
CDR3aa: CASSSVQGASNQPQHF
CDR3nt: TGCGCCAGCAGTTCGGTCCAGGGGGCCTCCAATCAGCCCCAGCATTTT

j_gene: TRBJ2-1
abundance: many
d_gene: TRBD2
v_gene: TRBV3-1
CDR3aa: CASSPLAGGDEQFF
CDR3nt: TGTGCCAGCAGCCCGCTAGCGGGGGGCGATGAGCAGTTCTTC

j_gene: TRBJ1-2
abundance: many
d_gene: .
v_gene: TRBV5-5
CDR3aa: CASSLIWGRHDNYGYTF
CDR3nt: TGTGCCAGCAGCTTGATCTGGGGGCGCCATGACAACTATGGCTACACCTTC

j_gene: TRBJ2-4
abundance: many
d_gene: .
v_gene: TRBV24-1
CDR3aa: CATSDPKGGTKNIQYF
CDR3nt: TGTGCCACCAGTGATCCCAAGGGGGGAACCAAAAACATTCAGTACTTC

j_gene: TRBJ1-1
abundance: many
d_gene: .
v_gene: TRBV5-1
CDR3aa: CASSMAAKSSEAFF
CDR3nt: TGCGCCAGCAGCATGGCCGCCAAGAGTAGCGAAGCTTTCTTT

j_gene: TRBJ1-1
abundance: many
d_gene: TRBD1
v_gene: TRBV6-2/TRBV6-3
CDR3aa: CAGRGQGDTEAFF
CDR3nt: TGTGCCGGGAGGGGACAGGGGGACACTGAAGCTTTCTTT

j_gene: TRBJ1-2
abundance: many
d_gene: .
v_gene: TRBV12-3/TRBV12-4
CDR3aa: CASSLGKTYGYTF
CDR3nt: TGTGCCAGCAGTTTAGGGAAAACCTATGGCTACACCTTC

j_gene: TRBJ2-2
abundance: few
d_gene: .
v_gene: TRBV5-1
CDR3aa: CASSLLEGGTGELFF
CDR3nt: TGCGCCAGCAGCCTTCTCGAGGGTGGCACCGGGGAGCTGTTTTTT

j_gene: TRBJ1-1
abundance: few
d_gene: .
v_gene: TRBV6-5
CDR3aa: CASRDGSTEAFF
CDR3nt: TGTGCCAGCAGAGACGGATCCACTGAAGCTTTCTTT

j_gene: TRBJ2-1
abundance: few
d_gene: .
v_gene: TRBV5-5
CDR3aa: CASSLGGGITNEQFF
CDR3nt: TGTGCCAGCAGCTTGGGGGGGGGCATAACGAATGAGCAGTTCTTC

j_gene: TRBJ2-3
abundance: many
d_gene: .
v_gene: TRBV20-1
CDR3aa: CSASWENSVATDTQYF
CDR3nt: TGCAGTGCCTCTTGGGAGAATAGCGTGGCTACAGATACGCAGTATTTT

j_gene: TRBJ1-5
abundance: .
d_gene: .
v_gene: TRBV4-1
CDR3aa: CASSQDGGDYQPQNF
CDR3nt: TGCGCCAGCAGCCAAGATGGGGGAGATTACCAGCCCCAGAATTTT

j_gene: TRBJ2-2
abundance: many
d_gene: TRBD1
v_gene: TRBV11-1
CDR3aa: CASSPGQGTGELFF
CDR3nt: TGTGCCAGCAGCCCGGGACAGGGTACGGGGGAGCTGTTTTTT

j_gene: TRBJ2-1
abundance: .
d_gene: .
v_gene: TRBV6-5
CDR3aa: CATWDPYNEQFF
CDR3nt: TGTGCCACTTGGGACCCTTACAATGAGCAGTTCTTC

j_gene: TRBJ1-2
abundance: many
d_gene: .
v_gene: TRBV5-1
CDR3aa: CASSLREGDGYTF
CDR3nt: TGCGCCAGCAGCTTGCGGGAAGGGGACGGCTACACCTTC